Below are 12 T cell receptor beta chains sequenced from a single sample in a study of identical twins. TCRdb re-called the 5' RACE reads through MiXCR, storing one row per CDR3 protein. The sample includes around 570,000 distinct CDR3 sequences, 9.6% of them seen just once. These sequences were also reported in another study, on yellow fever vaccine responses in identical twins.

Sequencing was done on a sample of PBMCs. The receptors come from a woman aged 18-29 years in good health.

This clonotype was recorded at least ten times. The V gene is TRBV7-9, the J gene TRBJ2-2; D gene ambiguous. The CDR3 spans 11 residues. Germline values: CDR1 SEHNR, CDR2 FQNEAQ (reference sequence). V shed 5 bases and J shed 8 bases, with 6 bases lying between them. The DNA for the CDR3 is TGTGCCAGCAGCACCACAGGGGAGCTGTTTTTT. This translates into CASSTTGELFF.

This clonotype was found many times. The chain joins TRBV5-1 to TRBJ1-4; TRBD1 matches 7 bases. The germline V gene has CDR1 SGHRS and CDR2 YFSETQ. With 4 bases clipped from V and 2 bases from J, the junction kept 2 bases outside the gene matches. The CDR3 length is 14 residues. In nucleotides, the CDR3 is TGCGCCAGCAGCAAGACAGGGACTAATGAAAAACTGTTTTTT. Amino acids: CASSKTGTNEKLFF.

The DNA of the CDR3 is TGCAGTGCTAGAGTTGGTAGCGGGAGACCCGGTGGGGAGCTGTTTTTT. Amino acids: CSARVGSGRPGGELFF. This sequence joins TRBV20-1 and TRBJ2-2, with 9 bases identical to TRBD2. The CDR3 runs 16 residues. The germline gives CDR1 DFQATT, CDR2 SNEGSKA (reference sequence). With V trimmed by 1 base and J by 8 bases, 11 bases remained unmatched.

This rearrangement joins TRBV5-3 to TRBJ2-1; unclear D gene. TRBV5-3 is marked as an open reading frame, function uncertain. CDR3 length equals 18 residues. V was pared by 0 bases and J by 4 bases, with 20 bases between. The CDR3 nucleotides are TGTGCCAGAAGCTTGGGTGTACGGAAAACATCGAAATACAATGAGCAGTTCTTC. Translated: CARSLGVRKTSKYNEQFF.

A single count supports this clonotype. V gene TRBV18 combines with J gene TRBJ2-7; no reliable D call. V dropped 0 bases and J dropped 3 bases, with 9 bases sitting between them. The CDR3 contains 14 residues. CDR1 is KGHSH, CDR2 LQKENI, per germline. CDR3 residues: CASSPPDGFYEQYF. CDR3 bases: TGTGCCAGCTCACCACCGGACGGGTTCTACGAGCAGTACTTC.

This clonotype was counted only a few times. An end of the junction differs from the germline gene, which may be a read error. V usage is TRBV10-3 and J usage is TRBJ2-7, with D unclear. Looked up from germline, CDR1 is ENHRY and CDR2 is SYGVKD. The CDR3 is 13 residues long. The CDR3 region is CAIKTGDSSEQYF. The CDR3 nucleotides are TGTGCGATCAAGACTGGAGATTCTTCCGAGCAGTACTTC.

This clonotype was seen more than once but under ten times. The chain employs TRBV15 and TRBJ2-1, with a possible D match to TRBD1 (5 bases). This CDR3 region has 15 residues. V was clipped by 0 bases and J by 3 bases, with 9 bases between them. Germline lookup yields CDR1 LNHNV and CDR2 YYDKDF (reference sequence). The CDR3: CATSRDQGGYNEQFF. DNA of the CDR3: TGTGCCACCAGCAGAGATCAGGGTGGCTACAATGAGCAGTTCTTC.

This clonotype occurred a few times. The J gene is TRBJ1-6, the V gene TRBV20-1, with a weak D call TRBD1 (5 bases). CDR1 DFQATT and CDR2 SNEGSKA come from the germline V gene (reference sequence). The V end was cut by 2 bases, the J end by 6 bases, with 17 bases between. CDR3 length: 16 amino acids. DNA for the CDR3: TGCAGTGCTAGATCCACAGGAGCGATTTTTAATTCACCCCTCCACTTT. Translation: CSARSTGAIFNSPLHF.

This clonotype was detected ten times or more. This chain links TRBV9 with TRBJ1-6; maybe TRBD1 (6 bases). V was trimmed by 1 base and J by 5 bases, leaving 16 bases between them. Germline-derived CDR1 and CDR2 are SGDLS and YYNGEE. This CDR3 has 17 residues. DNA of the CDR3: TGTGCCAGCAGCGTAAACCGACAGGTTAAGGATAATTCACCCCTCCACTTT. It translates to CASSVNRQVKDNSPLHF. Filled out from reference TRBV9 and TRBJ1-6, the complete variable domain reads DSGVTQTPKHLITATGQRVTLRCSPRSGDLSVYWYQQSLDQGLQFLIQYYNGEERAKGNILERFSAQQFPDLHSELNLSSLELGDSALYFCASSVNRQVKDNSPLHFGNGTRLTVT.

This chain links TRBV6-2 or TRBV6-3 with TRBJ2-7, with D uncertain. The CDR3 runs to 12 residues. Germline V CDR1 and CDR2: MNHEY, SVGEGT. Trimming removed 6 bases at V and 6 bases at J, with 12 bases between. CDR3 amino acids: CASRPTTGEQYF. The DNA of the CDR3 is TGTGCCAGCAGGCCTACGACGGGCGAGCAGTACTTC.

Turning to this clonotype: The junction departs from germline at one end; a sequencing error may be responsible. The chain couples TRBV20-1 to TRBJ2-2; D may be TRBD1 or TRBD2 (5 bases each). The germline V gene has CDR1 DFQATT and CDR2 SNEGSKA (reference sequence). The CDR3 runs 16 residues. The CDR3 is CSASRQLGPNTGELFF. The CDR3 DNA follows: TGCAGTGCTAGCCGGCAGTTGGGACCGAACACCGGGGAGTTGTTTTTT.

In its sample, this clonotype was seen a few times. This chain links TRBV12-3 or TRBV12-4 with TRBJ2-7, with TRBD2 as a possible D gene (6 bases). The ends were cut back, 0 bases at V and 2 bases at J, with 14 bases in the middle. The CDR3 has 16 residues. DNA for the CDR3: TGTGCCAGCAGTTTAGCGCGCGGGGCCCAAACCTACGAGCAGTACTTC. Its translation: CASSLARGAQTYEQYF.